This T cell receptor (beta chain) was sequenced during a study of control samples from healthy donors and cancer patients. Repertoires were generated with immunoSEQ multiplex PCR, while TCRdb's copy carries only in-frame clones and drops some. The data contain 130,000 or so clones, around nine tenths of them singletons. The sequence came from a man aged 45-65 years in good health. Sequenced sample: blood.

This CDR3 is CASSIGGRGETQYF. The CDR3 DNA sequence: TGTGCCAGTAGTATAGGGGGCAGGGGAGAGACCCAGTACTTC. The V call is TRBV19, the J call TRBJ2-5; TRBD1 is a possible D gene (6 bases). CDR3 length equals 14 residues. The V and J ends lost 1 base and 4 bases respectively, with 10 bases between them. Germline CDR1 and CDR2: LNHDA and SQIVND (reference sequence).